This T cell receptor beta chain was sequenced during a study of vaccination effects on CD4 cells after COVID-19. Measured with immunoSEQ multiplex PCR; TCRdb has only the in-frame clones, and not every one. The sample lists 25,000 to 40,000 clones, over 55% occurring once. Study outcomes and limitations: Just 1 of 255 vaccine-induced clones in healthy recipients was cross-reactive. In the study, convalescent patients were few, and early post-infection timepoints were absent.

This CDR3 region has 15 residues. In germline, CDR1 is LNHDA, CDR2 SQIVND (reference sequence). The germline V and J ends were trimmed by 4 bases and 3 bases, with 14 bases remaining between them. Prior to sequencing, the ViraFEST assay stimulated PBMC with viral peptide pools, which expanded the antigen-specific CD4+ T cells. Cultured cells yielded isolated CD4+ T cells after nine to ten days. Either the mRNA-1273 or the BNT162b2 vaccine was given to participants as two doses. IL-2 at 8 to 10 IU/ml and peptides at around 10 ug/ml were added to cultured PBMC, around 2 million per well. Half-medium changes using IL-2 medium occurred on days 3 and 7. Details on this clone: Its antigen is currently unknown.

This receptor was obtained from a human donor who received a COVID-19 vaccine. The chain is built from TRBV19 and TRBJ2-3; either TRBD1 or TRBD2 may fit D (7 bases each). The specimen comprised CD4+ T cells from PBMCs cultured with SARS-CoV-2 spike peptides, sampled after COVID-19 vaccination. DNA of the CDR3: TGTGCCAGTAGTAGGGGAGGGGGCGGGACAGATACGCAGTATTTT. It translates to CASSRGGGGTDTQYF.